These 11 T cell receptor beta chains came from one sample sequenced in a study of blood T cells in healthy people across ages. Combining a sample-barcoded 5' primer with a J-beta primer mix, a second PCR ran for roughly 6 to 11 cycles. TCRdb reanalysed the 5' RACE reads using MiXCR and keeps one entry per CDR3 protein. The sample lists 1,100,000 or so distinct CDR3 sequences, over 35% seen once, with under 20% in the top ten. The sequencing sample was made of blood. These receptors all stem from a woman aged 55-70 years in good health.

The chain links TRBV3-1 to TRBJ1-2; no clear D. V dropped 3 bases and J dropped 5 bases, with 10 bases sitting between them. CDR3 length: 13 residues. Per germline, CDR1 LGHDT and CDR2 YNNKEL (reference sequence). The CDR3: CASSQPLGYGYTF. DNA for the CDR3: TGTGCCAGCAGCCAGCCCCTGGGGTATGGCTACACCTTC.

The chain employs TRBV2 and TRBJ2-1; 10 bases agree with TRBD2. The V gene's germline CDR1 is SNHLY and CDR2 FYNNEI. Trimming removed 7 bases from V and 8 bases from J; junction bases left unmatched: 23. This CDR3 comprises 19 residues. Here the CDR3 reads CASKGLAVPSRRSNDEQFF. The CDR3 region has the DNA TGTGCCAGCAAAGGACTAGCGGTTCCGTCTCGCCGGTCTAACGATGAGCAGTTCTTC.

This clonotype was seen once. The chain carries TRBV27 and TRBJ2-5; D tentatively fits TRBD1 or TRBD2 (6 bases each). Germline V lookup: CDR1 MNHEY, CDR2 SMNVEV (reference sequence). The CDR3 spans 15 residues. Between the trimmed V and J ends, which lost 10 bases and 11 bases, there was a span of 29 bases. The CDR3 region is CAIRRGGTPYNEQYF. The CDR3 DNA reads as TGTGCCATTCGGAGGGGCGGGACACCTTACAATGAGCAGTACTTC.

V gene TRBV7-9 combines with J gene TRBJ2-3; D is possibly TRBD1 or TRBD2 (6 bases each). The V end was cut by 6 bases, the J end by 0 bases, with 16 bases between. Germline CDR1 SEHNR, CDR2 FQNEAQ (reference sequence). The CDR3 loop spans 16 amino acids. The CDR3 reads CASSSAGGASTDTQYF. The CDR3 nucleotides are TGTGCCAGCAGTTCCGCCGGGGGCGCTAGCACAGATACGCAGTATTTT. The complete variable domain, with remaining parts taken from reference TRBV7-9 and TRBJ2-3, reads DTGVSQNPRHKITKRGQNVTFRCDPISEHNRLYWYRQTLGQGPEFLTYFQNEAQLEKSRLLSDRFSAERPKGSFSTLEIQRTEQGDSAMYLCASSSAGGASTDTQYFGPGTRLTVL.

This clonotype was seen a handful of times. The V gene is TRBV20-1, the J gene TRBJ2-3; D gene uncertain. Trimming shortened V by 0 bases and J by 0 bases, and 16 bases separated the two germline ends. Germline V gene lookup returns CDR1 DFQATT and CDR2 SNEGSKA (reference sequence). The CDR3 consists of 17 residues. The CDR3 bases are TGCAGTGCTAGAGATCTCCTCGAGGAGCTTAGCACAGATACGCAGTATTTT. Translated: CSARDLLEELSTDTQYF.

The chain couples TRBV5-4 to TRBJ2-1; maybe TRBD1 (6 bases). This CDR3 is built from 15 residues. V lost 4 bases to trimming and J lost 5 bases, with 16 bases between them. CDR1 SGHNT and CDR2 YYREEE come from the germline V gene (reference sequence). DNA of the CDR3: TGTGCCAGCAGCACCTTAAGGGGGATGCACAATGAGCAGTTCTTC. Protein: CASSTLRGMHNEQFF.

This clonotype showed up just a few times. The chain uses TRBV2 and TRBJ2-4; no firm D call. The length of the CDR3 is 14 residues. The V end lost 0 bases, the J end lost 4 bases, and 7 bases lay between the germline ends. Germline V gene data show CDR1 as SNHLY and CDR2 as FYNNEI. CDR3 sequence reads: CASSEAETKNIQYF. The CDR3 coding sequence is TGTGCCAGCAGTGAAGCGGAGACTAAAAACATTCAGTACTTC.

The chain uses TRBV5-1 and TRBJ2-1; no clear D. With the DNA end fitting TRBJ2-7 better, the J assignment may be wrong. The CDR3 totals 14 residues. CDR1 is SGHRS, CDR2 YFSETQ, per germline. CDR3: CASSLDRAYNEQYF. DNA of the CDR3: TGCGCCAGCAGCTTGGACCGGGCCTACAATGAGCAGTACTTC.

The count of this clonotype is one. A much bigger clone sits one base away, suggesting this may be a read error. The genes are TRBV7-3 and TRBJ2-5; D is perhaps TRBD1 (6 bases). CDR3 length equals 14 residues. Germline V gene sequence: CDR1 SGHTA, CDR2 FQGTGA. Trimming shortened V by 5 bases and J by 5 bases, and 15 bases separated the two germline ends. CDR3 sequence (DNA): TGTGCCAGCAGCCCGGGACACGGAGTGGAGACCCAGTACTTC. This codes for CASSPGHGVETQYF.

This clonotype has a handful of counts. CDR3 residues: CASSGTGGWETQYF. CDR3 in DNA: TGTGCCAGCAGTGGCACAGGGGGCTGGGAGACCCAGTACTTC. This chain connects TRBV6-1 to TRBJ2-5; 9 bases match TRBD1. V lost 4 bases to trimming and J lost 5 bases; unmatched junction nucleotides: 5. This CDR3 has 14 amino acids. The germline V gene has CDR1 MNHNS and CDR2 SASEGT.

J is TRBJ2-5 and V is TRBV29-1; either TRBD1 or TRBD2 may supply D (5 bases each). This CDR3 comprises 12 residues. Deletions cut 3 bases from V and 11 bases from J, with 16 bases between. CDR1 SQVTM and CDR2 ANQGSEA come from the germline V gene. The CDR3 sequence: CSVERGADEQYF. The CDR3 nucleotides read TGCAGCGTTGAGAGGGGAGCCGATGAGCAGTACTTC.